One and the same sample provided the 27 T cell receptor beta chains below, sequenced in a study of blood T cell repertoires in COVID-19. Clones were sequenced by immunoSEQ multiplex PCR, and TCRdb holds only the in-frame ones, with some missing. The profile shows about 140,000 clones, more than 80% of them singletons. The material sequenced was peripheral blood. The receptor set was obtained from a woman older than 75 in a cohort sampled during active or convalescent COVID-19.

The rearrangement links TRBV9 to TRBJ1-2; TRBD1 is a possible D gene (5 bases). The CDR3 is made up of 13 amino acids. With 4 bases removed from V and 8 bases from J, the gap between germline ends came to 15 bases. CDR1 SGDLS and CDR2 YYNGEE come from the germline V gene. CDR3 sequence reads: CASSLSGTGGYTF. The DNA for the CDR3 is TGTGCCAGCAGCTTGAGTGGTACAGGAGGCTACACCTTC.

The chain uses TRBV9 and TRBJ2-3, with D uncertain. Trimming took 0 bases from V and 0 from J, leaving 11 bases between them. The CDR3 is 16 residues long. Germline V gene data show CDR1 as SGDLS and CDR2 as YYNGEE. CDR3 residues: CASSVGTESSTDTQYF. The CDR3 bases are TGTGCCAGCAGCGTAGGAACAGAGTCTAGCACAGATACGCAGTATTTT.

The chain couples TRBV27 to TRBJ1-2, with D hard to call. This CDR3 has 15 amino acids. The germline V gene has CDR1 MNHEY and CDR2 SMNVEV (reference sequence). The V end lost 2 bases, the J end lost 8 bases, and 18 bases lay between the germline ends. CDR3 in DNA: TGTGCCAGCAGTTTAGTGCGAGGGTCCGCGTCGGGCTACACCTTC. Protein product: CASSLVRGSASGYTF.

The CDR3 here is CASRERPHPGDEQFF. The CDR3 DNA sequence: TGTGCCAGCAGAGAGAGGCCCCATCCAGGGGATGAGCAGTTCTTC. The gene calls are TRBV2 and TRBJ2-1, with D possibly matching TRBD1 (6 bases). This CDR3 contains 15 residues. V was trimmed by 6 bases and J by 8 bases, leaving 20 bases between them. The V gene's germline CDR1 is SNHLY and CDR2 FYNNEI.

The chain has TRBV28 and TRBJ1-5; D is unresolved. V lost 6 bases and J 0 bases, leaving 12 bases between the germline ends. The CDR3 has 15 residues. Germline CDR1 reads MDHEN; CDR2 reads SYDVKM. The CDR3 loop reads CASRPYYLSNQPQHF. For the CDR3, the DNA is TGTGCCAGCAGGCCCTACTACCTTAGCAATCAGCCCCAGCATTTT.

The chain carries TRBV5-1 and TRBJ2-1; TRBD2 matches at 9 bases. Germline CDR1 reads SGHRS; CDR2 reads YFSETQ. Trimming cost V 5 bases and J 6 bases; bases outside gene matches: 6. The CDR3 totals 14 residues. CDR3 DNA sequence: TGCGCCAGCAGTTGGACTAGCGCTACCAATGAGCAGTTCTTC. Protein: CASSWTSATNEQFF.

The V gene is TRBV19, the J gene TRBJ2-2; a possible D gene is TRBD2 (7 bases). In germline, CDR1 is LNHDA, CDR2 SQIVND (reference sequence). The V end was cut by 5 bases, the J end by 4 bases, with 11 bases between. This CDR3 comprises 14 residues. The CDR3 coding sequence is TGTGCCAGTAGTTGGGGGGGGCCCACCGGGGAGCTGTTTTTT. It codes for CASSWGGPTGELFF. Combining the CDR3 with reference TRBV19 and TRBJ2-2 gives the whole variable domain DGGITQSPKYLFRKEGQNVTLSCEQNLNHDAMYWYRQDPGQGLRLIYYSQIVNDFQKGDIAEGYSVSREKKESFPLTVTSAQKNPTAFYLCASSWGGPTGELFFGEGSRLTVL.

The V call is TRBV30, the J call TRBJ2-5; 7 bases fit TRBD1. CDR1 is GTSNPN, CDR2 SVGIG, per germline (reference sequence). The CDR3 covers 15 residues. Trimming at V came to 0 bases and at J to 2 bases, leaving 6 bases not matched to a gene. CDR3 sequence: CAWSVLGQVQETQYF. CDR3 in DNA: TGTGCCTGGAGTGTACTAGGACAGGTGCAAGAGACCCAGTACTTC. The entire variable domain, with the rest obtained from reference TRBV30 and TRBJ2-5, is as follows: SQTIHQWPATLVQPVGSPLSLECTVEGTSNPNLYWYRQAAGRGLQLLFYSVGIGQISSEVPQNLSASRPQDRQFILSSKKLLLSDSGFYLCAWSVLGQVQETQYFGPGTRLLVL.

This chain joins TRBV7-6 and TRBJ2-5; D gene ambiguous. The germline V gene has CDR1 SGHVS and CDR2 FNYEAQ. The length of the CDR3 is 12 residues. Trimming removed 4 bases at V and 5 bases at J, with 8 bases between. In nucleotides, the CDR3 is TGTGCCAGCAGCTCCCCCGTGGAGACCCAGTACTTC. Its protein is CASSSPVETQYF.

The chain combines TRBV9 with TRBJ1-4; 7 nucleotides agree with TRBD1. CDR1 is SGDLS and CDR2 is YYNGEE in the germline V gene. CDR3 length: 15 residues. The trim removed 3 bases at V and 4 bases at J, leaving 6 bases unmatched. CDR3 region: CASSGPGTDNEKLFF. The CDR3 DNA reads TGTGCCAGCAGCGGACCCGGGACAGATAATGAAAAACTGTTTTTT.

This chain uses TRBV6-4 with TRBJ2-3, with D maybe TRBD2 (6 bases). The CDR3 has 16 amino acids. Germline CDR1 is MRHNA and CDR2 is SNTAGT. V was pared by 5 bases and J by 0 bases, with 15 bases between. CDR3 nucleotides: TGTGCCAGCAGTAGTAACCCGGGAGCTAGCACAGATACGCAGTATTTT. Residues: CASSSNPGASTDTQYF.

In this sample, this clone turned up a few times. The DNA of the CDR3 is TGTGCCAGCAGCTTTGACAGTCCGAACACTGAAGCTTTCTTT. Protein sequence: CASSFDSPNTEAFF. The chain employs TRBV5-4 and TRBJ1-1; D possibly corresponds to TRBD1 (5 bases). CDR3 length equals 14 residues. Germline-derived CDR1 and CDR2 are SGHNT and YYREEE (reference sequence). V lost 2 bases to trimming and J lost 1 base, with 9 bases between them.

The rearrangement links TRBV7-2 to TRBJ1-2, with D maybe TRBD1 (5 bases). The germline V gene encodes CDR1 SGHTA and CDR2 FQGNSA. The CDR3 is 13 residues long. V gave up 5 bases and J gave up 2 bases, with 9 bases separating them. This chain's CDR3 is CASSPRTNYGYTF. CDR3 DNA sequence: TGTGCCAGCAGCCCGCGGACAAACTATGGCTACACCTTC.

The chain couples TRBV27 to TRBJ2-5; D may be TRBD2 (6 bases). CDR1 is MNHEY and CDR2 is SMNVEV in the germline V gene (reference sequence). V dropped 5 bases and J dropped 5 bases, with 18 bases sitting between them. The CDR3 covers 15 residues. The CDR3 DNA sequence: TGTGCCAGCAGTCCCACTAGCCGGGCGAGGGAGACCCAGTACTTC. Translated: CASSPTSRARETQYF.

Details on this clone: An end of the junction does not agree with germline; a read error may underlie this. This chain connects TRBV5-6 to TRBJ1-3; D possibly corresponds to TRBD1 (5 bases). The V gene's germline CDR1 is SGHDT and CDR2 YYEEEE. This CDR3 has 14 amino acids. CDR3 coding DNA: TGTGCCAGCAGCGGGCGGGGGGGTGGATACACCATATATTTT. Its translation is CASSGRGGGYTIYF.

The chain links TRBV3-1 (or the pseudogene TRBV3-2) to TRBJ1-1, with D unclear. CDR3 length equals 13 residues. V lost 0 bases and J 7 bases, leaving 9 bases between the germline ends. Germline lookup yields CDR1 LGHDT and CDR2 YNNKEL (reference sequence). CDR3 nucleotides: TGTGCCAGCAGCCAAGAGGTGACATTTGAAGCTTTCTTT. It codes for CASSQEVTFEAFF.

This chain connects TRBV6-4 to TRBJ2-2, with 8 bases aligning to TRBD1. The CDR3 contains 15 residues. With 2 bases clipped from V and 5 bases from J, the junction kept 4 bases outside the gene matches. CDR1 is MRHNA, CDR2 SNTAGT, per germline. The DNA of the CDR3 is TGTGCCAGCAGTGACGGACAGGGTACTACCGGGGAGCTGTTTTTT. It yields the protein CASSDGQGTTGELFF.

The CDR3 sequence is CASSIGGFTDTQYF. CDR3 nucleotides: TGTGCCAGTAGTATCGGGGGTTTCACAGATACGCAGTATTTT. The rearrangement links TRBV19 to TRBJ2-3, with D tentatively TRBD2 (6 bases). CDR1 and CDR2 (germline): LNHDA, SQIVND (reference sequence). The length of the CDR3 is 14 residues. Trimming stripped 3 bases from V and 2 bases from J, with 9 bases between. Combining the CDR3 with reference TRBV19 and TRBJ2-3 gives the whole variable domain DGGITQSPKYLFRKEGQNVTLSCEQNLNHDAMYWYRQDPGQGLRLIYYSQIVNDFQKGDIAEGYSVSREKKESFPLTVTSAQKNPTAFYLCASSIGGFTDTQYFGPGTRLTVL.

This chain uses TRBV6-5 with TRBJ1-5, with TRBD1 as a possible D gene (6 bases). Germline values: CDR1 MNHEY, CDR2 SVGAGI. Between the trimmed V and J ends, which lost 7 bases and 9 bases, there was a span of 16 bases. The CDR3 contains 13 residues. CDR3 DNA: TGTGCCAGCACCGGACAGAGCGCACGGCCCCAGCATTTT. It translates to CASTGQSARPQHF.

There are a few counts of this clone. The chain is built from TRBV6-5 and TRBJ1-2, with D uncertain. The V end was cut by 6 bases, the J end by 6 bases, with 14 bases between. The germline V gene encodes CDR1 MNHEY and CDR2 SVGAGI. The CDR3 consists of 13 residues. CDR3 protein: CASSPEGFNGYTF. Written as DNA, the CDR3 is TGTGCCAGCAGCCCCGAGGGCTTTAATGGCTACACCTTC.

This clone was counted once. This chain uses TRBV10-3 with TRBJ2-1; TRBD1 matches at 7 bases. The CDR3 has 16 amino acids. The V gene's germline CDR1 is ENHRY and CDR2 SYGVKD. The J segment lost 4 bases and the V segment lost 3 bases, leaving 9 bases of the junction unmatched. The CDR3 is CAISEGTGTAYNEQFF. For the CDR3, the DNA is TGTGCCATCAGTGAAGGCACCGGGACAGCTTACAATGAGCAGTTCTTC.

This rearrangement joins TRBV11-1 to TRBJ2-7; possible D gene TRBD1, 5 bases. Per germline, CDR1 SGHAT and CDR2 FQDESV (reference sequence). The CDR3 spans 14 residues. V was cut by 1 base and J by 4 bases, with 11 bases left in between. The CDR3 reads CASSLEGTGYEQYV. In DNA, the CDR3 is TGTGCCAGCAGCTTAGAAGGCACAGGATACGAGCAGTACGTC.

This chain uses TRBV3-1 (or the pseudogene TRBV3-2) with TRBJ1-6; maybe TRBD1 (5 bases). Germline values: CDR1 LGHDT, CDR2 YNNKEL (reference sequence). V was pared by 4 bases and J by 9 bases, with 19 bases between. This CDR3 has 16 residues. CDR3 in DNA: TGTGCCAGCAGCCTCGGACGGGCAGGGAAAAGTTCACCCCTCCACTTT. Protein sequence: CASSLGRAGKSSPLHF.

The genes are TRBV29-1 and TRBJ2-2, with a possible D match to TRBD1 (5 bases). This CDR3 is 14 amino acids long. The V end lost 6 bases, the J end lost 0 bases, and 11 bases lay between the germline ends. Germline CDR1 and CDR2: SQVTM and ANQGSEA. In DNA, the CDR3 is TGCAGCGTGGGGCGGACAACGAACACCGGGGAGCTGTTTTTT. This codes for CSVGRTTNTGELFF.

This clone was recorded once. The rearrangement links TRBV18 to TRBJ1-2, with D unresolved. Trimming pared 3 bases from V and 1 base from J, leaving 12 bases between. The CDR3 runs to 15 residues. In germline, CDR1 is KGHSH, CDR2 LQKENI. CDR3 sequence (DNA): TGTGCCAGCTCACCTTCGACTATAAATAACTATGGCTACACCTTC. Encoded protein: CASSPSTINNYGYTF.

This chain uses TRBV6-5 with TRBJ1-2; D gene uncertain. The germline V gene has CDR1 MNHEY and CDR2 SVGAGI. V was cut by 4 bases and J by 3 bases, with 18 bases left in between. The CDR3 length is 16 residues. CDR3 coding DNA: TGTGCCAGCAGTTCGTTTCACGGGGTTGAGGACTATGGCTACACCTTC. This gives the protein CASSSFHGVEDYGYTF.

The chain combines TRBV7-2 with TRBJ1-5; D gene unclear. The ends were cut back, 8 bases at V and 0 bases at J, with 14 bases in the middle. Looked up from germline, CDR1 is SGHTA and CDR2 is FQGNSA. The CDR3 is made up of 15 amino acids. The CDR3 bases are TGTGCCAGCCATCCGGGAGGCAATAGCAATCAGCCCCAGCATTTT. It encodes CASHPGGNSNQPQHF.